The 13 T cell receptor beta chains in this list originate from one sample, sequenced in a study of CD4+ T cells in melanoma. TCRdb's copy holds only in-frame clones and misses some; the assay was immunoSEQ multiplex PCR. The table includes thousands of clones, 70% to 80% detected once. Sequencing input: cells from a culture (not recorded whether cultured in vitro). These receptors all come from a human donor with melanoma.

V gene TRBV18 combines with J gene TRBJ1-1, with D uncertain. The germline V and J ends were trimmed by 3 bases and 0 bases, with 14 bases remaining between them. The CDR3 is 16 amino acids. Looked up from germline, CDR1 is KGHSH and CDR2 is LQKENI. This chain's CDR3 is CASSPDTQWMNTEAFF. CDR3 sequence (DNA): TGTGCCAGCTCACCCGACACTCAGTGGATGAACACTGAAGCTTTCTTT. Full variable domain (missing parts from reference TRBV18 and TRBJ1-1): NAGVMQNPRHLVRRRGQEARLRCSPMKGHSHVYWYRQLPEEGLKFMVYLQKENIIDESGMPKERFSAEFPKEGPSILRIQQVVRGDSAAYFCASSPDTQWMNTEAFFGQGTRLTVV.

J is TRBJ2-7 and V is TRBV4-1, with a possible D match to TRBD2 (7 bases). CDR1 MGHRA and CDR2 YSYEKL come from the germline V gene. The CDR3 has 16 amino acids. Trimming shortened V by 3 bases and J by 2 bases, and 17 bases separated the two germline ends. DNA for the CDR3: TGCGCCAGCAGCCAGGGGGGGACACTTTTACCCTACGAGCAGTACTTC. It specifies CASSQGGTLLPYEQYF.

The rearrangement uses TRBV5-1 and TRBJ1-2, with a tentative D call TRBD1 (5 bases). The germline gives CDR1 SGHRS, CDR2 YFSETQ. The CDR3 covers 16 residues. V lost 0 bases and J 8 bases, leaving 20 bases between the germline ends. The CDR3 nucleotides are TGCGCCAGCAGCTTGGTGCAGGCCCCGGGCGGGGGGGGCTACACCTTC. Its protein product is CASSLVQAPGGGGYTF.

V and J are TRBV18 and TRBJ1-4, with unresolved D. The CDR3 consists of 14 residues. V shed 0 bases and J shed 8 bases, with 10 bases lying between them. The V gene's germline CDR1 is KGHSH and CDR2 LQKENI. DNA for the CDR3: TGTGCCAGCTCACCACCAGGGCTTAGGGAAAAACTGTTTTTT. Amino acid sequence: CASSPPGLREKLFF.

V usage is TRBV5-4 and J usage is TRBJ2-5, with 9 bases identical to TRBD2. V trimming: 4 bases; J trimming: 5 bases; junction bases outside the gene matches: 6. Germline V gene lookup returns CDR1 SGHNT and CDR2 YYREEE (reference sequence). The CDR3 contains 14 residues. DNA of the CDR3: TGTGCCAGCAGCCGCGGGGGGGCGGGGGAGACCCAGTACTTC. Translated: CASSRGGAGETQYF.

The chain has TRBV7-2 and TRBJ1-6; possibly TRBD1 for D (5 bases). Between the trimmed V and J ends, which lost 2 bases and 8 bases, there was a span of 16 bases. The length of the CDR3 is 16 residues. Looked up from germline, CDR1 is SGHTA and CDR2 is FQGNSA. The CDR3 DNA reads TGTGCCAGCAGCTTAAACAGTGGGGGAGCGTATTCACCCCTCCACTTT. Its protein product is CASSLNSGGAYSPLHF. The whole variable domain, remainder taken from reference TRBV7-2 and TRBJ1-6, is GAGVSQSPSNKVTEKGKDVELRCDPISGHTALYWYRQSLGQGLEFLIYFQGNSAPDKSGLPSDRFSAERTGGSVSTLTIQRTQQEDSAVYLCASSLNSGGAYSPLHFGNGTRLTVT.

The chain links TRBV4-2 to TRBJ1-1, with D possibly TRBD1 on 5 matching bases. CDR1 LGHNA and CDR2 YNFKEQ come from the germline V gene. The V end was cut by 0 bases, the J end by 6 bases, with 11 bases between. This CDR3 spans 14 amino acids. The CDR3 reads CASSQDRGVAEAFF. The CDR3 nucleotides are TGTGCCAGCAGCCAAGATCGGGGGGTCGCTGAAGCTTTCTTT.

This clone has just a few counts. V and J are TRBV29-1 and TRBJ1-3, with D possibly TRBD1 on 6 matching bases. V dropped 7 bases and J dropped 0 bases, with 13 bases sitting between them. The CDR3 extends over 14 amino acids. The germline V gene has CDR1 SQVTM and CDR2 ANQGSEA. The CDR3 coding sequence is TGCAGCGCGCGGGACATTGGCTCTGGAAACACCATATATTTT. This translates into CSARDIGSGNTIYF.

In this sample, this clone turned up a few times. V usage is TRBV4-1 and J usage is TRBJ1-5, with D unclear. Trimming removed 4 bases at V and 6 bases at J, with 16 bases between. This CDR3 is built from 15 residues. The germline V gene has CDR1 MGHRA and CDR2 YSYEKL. The CDR3 bases are TGCGCCAGCAGCCCTGGGGTCCCGGCCGGTCAGCCCCAGCATTTT. Its translation is CASSPGVPAGQPQHF.

The chain joins TRBV11-2 to TRBJ2-7; a possible D gene is TRBD2 (5 bases). Germline-derived CDR1 and CDR2 are SGHAT and FQNNGV. This CDR3 spans 13 amino acids. Trimming removed 4 bases at V and 1 base at J, with 8 bases between. The CDR3 is CASSSGLSYEQYF. DNA of the CDR3: TGTGCCAGCAGCTCCGGACTGTCCTACGAGCAGTACTTC. The full variable domain, completed using reference TRBV11-2 and TRBJ2-7, is EAGVAQSPRYKIIEKRQSVAFWCNPISGHATLYWYQQILGQGPKLLIQFQNNGVVDDSQLPKDRFSAERLKGVDSTLKIQPAKLEDSAVYLCASSSGLSYEQYFGPGTRLTVT.

This chain connects TRBV19 to TRBJ1-2; possible D gene TRBD1, 6 bases. The CDR3 consists of 15 residues. Per the germline V gene, CDR1 is LNHDA and CDR2 is SQIVND (reference sequence). V dropped 3 bases and J dropped 4 bases, with 15 bases sitting between them. The CDR3 DNA reads as TGTGCCAGTAGTATTCAGGGCAGGGGAACCTATGGCTACACCTTC. Translation gives CASSIQGRGTYGYTF.

This clone has a handful of counts. This chain links TRBV2 with TRBJ1-2; weak D call: TRBD1 (6 bases). CDR3 length: 13 amino acids. Germline loops: CDR1 SNHLY, CDR2 FYNNEI. With 5 bases removed from V and 4 bases from J, the gap between germline ends came to 11 bases. Written as DNA, the CDR3 is TGTGCCAGCAGTAGACAGGAGTTCTATGGCTACACCTTC. Translation gives CASSRQEFYGYTF.

CDR3 DNA sequence: TGTGCCAGCAGCTTGGCGGGGCCAGATACGCAGTATTTT. Translating gives CASSLAGPDTQYF. The gene calls are TRBV5-6 and TRBJ2-3, with D possibly being TRBD1 or TRBD2 (5 bases each). Per the germline V gene, CDR1 is SGHDT and CDR2 is YYEEEE. This CDR3 is 13 amino acids long. Trimming pared 0 bases from V and 4 bases from J, leaving 6 bases between.